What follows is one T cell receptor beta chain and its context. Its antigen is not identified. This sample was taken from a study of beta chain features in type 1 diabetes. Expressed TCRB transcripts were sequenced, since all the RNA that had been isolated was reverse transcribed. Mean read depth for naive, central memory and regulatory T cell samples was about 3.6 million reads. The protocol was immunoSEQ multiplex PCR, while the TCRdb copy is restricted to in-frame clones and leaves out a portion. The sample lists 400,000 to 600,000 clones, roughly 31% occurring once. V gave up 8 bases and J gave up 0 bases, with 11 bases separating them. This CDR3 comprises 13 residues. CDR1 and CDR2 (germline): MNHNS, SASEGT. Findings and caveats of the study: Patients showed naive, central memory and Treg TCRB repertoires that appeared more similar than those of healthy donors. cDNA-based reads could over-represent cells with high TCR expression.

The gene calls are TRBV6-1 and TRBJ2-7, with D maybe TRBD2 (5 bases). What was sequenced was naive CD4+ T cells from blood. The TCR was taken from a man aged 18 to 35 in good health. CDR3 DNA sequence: TGTGCCAGCGGTTTCCGGGACTCCTACGAGCAGTACTTC. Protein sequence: CASGFRDSYEQYF.